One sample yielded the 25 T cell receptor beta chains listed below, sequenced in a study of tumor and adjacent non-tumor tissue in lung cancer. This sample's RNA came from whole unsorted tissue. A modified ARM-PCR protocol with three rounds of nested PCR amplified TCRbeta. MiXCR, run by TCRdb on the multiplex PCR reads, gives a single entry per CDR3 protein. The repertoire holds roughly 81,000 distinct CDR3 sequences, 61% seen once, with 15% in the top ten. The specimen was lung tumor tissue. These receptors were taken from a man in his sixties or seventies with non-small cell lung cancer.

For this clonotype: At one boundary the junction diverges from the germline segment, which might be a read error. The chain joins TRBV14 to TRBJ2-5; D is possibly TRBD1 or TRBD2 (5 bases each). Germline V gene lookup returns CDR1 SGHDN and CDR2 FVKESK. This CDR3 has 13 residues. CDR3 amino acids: CASSQGTDETQYF. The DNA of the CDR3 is TGTGCCAGCAGTCAAGGGACGGATGAGACCCAGTACTTC.

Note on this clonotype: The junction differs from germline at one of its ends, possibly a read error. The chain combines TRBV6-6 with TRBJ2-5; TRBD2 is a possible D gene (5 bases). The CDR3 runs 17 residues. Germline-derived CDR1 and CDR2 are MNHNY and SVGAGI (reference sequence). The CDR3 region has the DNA TGTGTCAGCGGTTACTCGAGGTTTGATTTCTTCTGGGAGACCCAGTACTTC. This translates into CVSGYSRFDFFWETQYF.

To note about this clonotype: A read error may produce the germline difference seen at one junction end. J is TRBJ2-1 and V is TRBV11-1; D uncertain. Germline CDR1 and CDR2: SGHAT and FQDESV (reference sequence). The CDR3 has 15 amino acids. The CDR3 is CAITWNIYSYNEQFF. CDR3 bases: TGTGCCATCACGTGGAACATATACTCCTATAATGAGCAGTTCTTC.

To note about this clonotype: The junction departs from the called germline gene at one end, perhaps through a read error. Here the CDR3 DNA reads TGTACCAGCAGTTTAGGGTCTACTGTCACAGATACGCGGTATTTT. This codes for CTSSLGSTVTDTRYF. The chain couples TRBV12-3 or TRBV12-4 to TRBJ2-3; D unresolved. The CDR3 totals 15 residues.

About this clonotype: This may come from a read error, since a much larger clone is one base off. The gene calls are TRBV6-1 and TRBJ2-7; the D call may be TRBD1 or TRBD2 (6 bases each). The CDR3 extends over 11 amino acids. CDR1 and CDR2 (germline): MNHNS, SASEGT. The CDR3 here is CATGGNYGQYF. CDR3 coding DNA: TGTGCCACCGGGGGCAACTACGGGCAGTACTTC.

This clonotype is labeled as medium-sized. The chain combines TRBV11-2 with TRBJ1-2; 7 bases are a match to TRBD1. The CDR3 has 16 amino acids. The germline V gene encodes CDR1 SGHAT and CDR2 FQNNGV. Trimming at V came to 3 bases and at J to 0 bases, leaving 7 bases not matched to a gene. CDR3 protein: CASSFLGQRSNYGYTF. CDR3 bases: TGTGCCAGCAGCTTCCTGGGACAGAGGTCTAACTATGGCTACACCTTC.

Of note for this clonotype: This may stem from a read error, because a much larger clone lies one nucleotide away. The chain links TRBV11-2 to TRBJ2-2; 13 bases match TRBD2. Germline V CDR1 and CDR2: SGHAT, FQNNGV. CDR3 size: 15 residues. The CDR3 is CVSSSGLAGPGELFF. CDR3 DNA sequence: TGTGTCAGCAGCTCGGGACTAGCGGGGCCCGGGGAGCTGTTTTTT.

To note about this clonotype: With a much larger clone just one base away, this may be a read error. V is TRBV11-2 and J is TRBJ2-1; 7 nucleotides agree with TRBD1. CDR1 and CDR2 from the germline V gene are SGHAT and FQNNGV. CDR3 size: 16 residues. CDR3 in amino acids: CVSSFGTALIMDEQFF. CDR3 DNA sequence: TGTGTCAGCAGCTTCGGGACAGCACTCATAATGGATGAGCAGTTCTTC. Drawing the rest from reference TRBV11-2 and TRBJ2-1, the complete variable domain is EAGVAQSPRYKIIEKRQSVAFWCNPISGHATLYWYQQILGQGPKLLIQFQNNGVVDDSQLPKDRFSAERLKGVDSTLKIQPAKLEDSAVYLCVSSFGTALIMDEQFFGPGTRLTVL.

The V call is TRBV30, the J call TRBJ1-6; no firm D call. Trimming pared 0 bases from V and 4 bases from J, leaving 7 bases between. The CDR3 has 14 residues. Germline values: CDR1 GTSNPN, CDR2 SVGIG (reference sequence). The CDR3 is CAWSVLGYNSPLHF. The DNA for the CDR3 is TGTGCCTGGAGTGTACTTGGATATAATTCACCCCTCCACTTT.

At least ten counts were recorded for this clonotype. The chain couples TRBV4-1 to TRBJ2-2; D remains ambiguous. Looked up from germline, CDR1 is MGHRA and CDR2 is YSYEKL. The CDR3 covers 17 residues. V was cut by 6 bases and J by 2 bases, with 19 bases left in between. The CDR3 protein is CASSLTTSRINTGELFF. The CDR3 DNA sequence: TGCGCCAGCAGTCTTACTACGTCGCGGATAAACACCGGGGAGCTGTTTTTT.

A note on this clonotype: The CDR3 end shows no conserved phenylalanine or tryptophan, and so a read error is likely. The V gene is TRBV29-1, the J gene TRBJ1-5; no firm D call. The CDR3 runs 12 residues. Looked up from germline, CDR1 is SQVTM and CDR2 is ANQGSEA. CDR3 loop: CNVLEGGQPQHC. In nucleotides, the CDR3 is TGCAATGTCCTTGAAGGAGGTCAGCCCCAGCATTGT.

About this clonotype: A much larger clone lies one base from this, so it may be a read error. The CDR3 protein is CASGLRSSDTQYF. Here the CDR3 DNA reads TGTGCCAGCGGCTTGAGATCATCAGATACGCAGTATTTT. The chain is built from TRBV5-5 and TRBJ2-3; D uncertain. Germline V gives CDR1 SGHKS, CDR2 YYEKEE (reference sequence). The CDR3 covers 13 residues.

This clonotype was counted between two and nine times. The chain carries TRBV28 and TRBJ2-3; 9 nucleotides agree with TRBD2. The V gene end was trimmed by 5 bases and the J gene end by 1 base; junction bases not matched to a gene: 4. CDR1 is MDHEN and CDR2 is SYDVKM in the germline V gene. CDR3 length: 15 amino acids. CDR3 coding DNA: TGTGCCAGCAGTCCGTGGACTAGCGGCACAGATACGCAGTATTTT. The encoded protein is CASSPWTSGTDTQYF.

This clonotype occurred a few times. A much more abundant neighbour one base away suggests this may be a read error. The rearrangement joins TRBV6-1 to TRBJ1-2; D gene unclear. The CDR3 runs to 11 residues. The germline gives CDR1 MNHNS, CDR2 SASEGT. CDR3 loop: CAVHTNYGYTF. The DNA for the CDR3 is TGCGCAGTCCATACTAACTATGGCTACACCTTC.

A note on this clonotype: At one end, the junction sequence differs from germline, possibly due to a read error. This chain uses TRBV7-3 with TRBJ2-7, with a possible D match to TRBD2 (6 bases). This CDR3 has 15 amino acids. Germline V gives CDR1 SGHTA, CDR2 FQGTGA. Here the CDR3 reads CASSLRSRDSYERYF. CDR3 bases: TGTGCCAGCAGCTTAAGGAGCCGGGACTCCTACGAGCGGTACTTC.

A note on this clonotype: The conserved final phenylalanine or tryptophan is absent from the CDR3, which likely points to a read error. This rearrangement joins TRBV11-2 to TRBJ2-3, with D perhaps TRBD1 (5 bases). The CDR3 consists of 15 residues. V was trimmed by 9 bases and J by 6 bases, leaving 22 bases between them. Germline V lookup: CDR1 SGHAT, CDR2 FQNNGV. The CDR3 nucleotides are TGTGCCAGAAGCCCCACAGGAATCCGTACGGATACGCAGTATTTG. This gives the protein CARSPTGIRTDTQYL.

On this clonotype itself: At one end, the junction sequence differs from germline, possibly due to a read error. The CDR3 DNA reads TGTGCCAGCAGCTTGGCGTCGAGGGTGTATGGCTACATCTTC. Translating gives CASSLASRVYGYIF. This chain links TRBV5-5 with TRBJ1-2; D is ambiguous. Germline values: CDR1 SGHKS, CDR2 YYEKEE (reference sequence). The CDR3 extends over 14 amino acids.

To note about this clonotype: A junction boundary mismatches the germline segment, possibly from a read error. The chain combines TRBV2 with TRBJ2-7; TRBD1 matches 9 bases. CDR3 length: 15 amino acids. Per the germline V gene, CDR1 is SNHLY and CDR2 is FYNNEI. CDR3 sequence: CASSREGTGTHEQYF. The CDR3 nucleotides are TGTGCCAGCAGTAGAGAGGGGACAGGGACGCACGAGCAGTATTTC.

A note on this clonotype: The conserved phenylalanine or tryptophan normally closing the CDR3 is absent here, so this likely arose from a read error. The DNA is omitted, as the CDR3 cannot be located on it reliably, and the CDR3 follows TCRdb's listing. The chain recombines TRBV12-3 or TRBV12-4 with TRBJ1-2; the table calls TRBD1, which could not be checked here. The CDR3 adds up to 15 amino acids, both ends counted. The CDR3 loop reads CASALWTEPNYGYIS.

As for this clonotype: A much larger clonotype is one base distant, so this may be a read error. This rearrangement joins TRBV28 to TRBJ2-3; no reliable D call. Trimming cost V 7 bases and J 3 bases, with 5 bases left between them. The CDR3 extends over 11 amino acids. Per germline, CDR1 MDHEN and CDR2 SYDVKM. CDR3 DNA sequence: TGTGCCAGCAATAGAACAGATACGCAGTATTTT. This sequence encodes CASNRTDTQYF.

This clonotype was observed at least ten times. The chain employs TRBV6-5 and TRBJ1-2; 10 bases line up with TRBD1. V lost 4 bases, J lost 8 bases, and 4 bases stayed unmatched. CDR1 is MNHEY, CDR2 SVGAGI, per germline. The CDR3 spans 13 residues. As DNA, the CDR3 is TGTGCCAGCAGTTTAGAGACAGGGGGCGGCTACACCTTC. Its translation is CASSLETGGGYTF.

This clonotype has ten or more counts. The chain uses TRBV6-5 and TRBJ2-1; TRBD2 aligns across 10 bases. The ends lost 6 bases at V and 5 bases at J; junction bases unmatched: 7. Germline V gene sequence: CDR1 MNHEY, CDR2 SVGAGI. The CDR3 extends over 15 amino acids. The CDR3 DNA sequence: TGTGCCAGCAGGAATCGACTAGCGGGTAACAATGAGCAGTTCTTC. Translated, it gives CASRNRLAGNNEQFF.

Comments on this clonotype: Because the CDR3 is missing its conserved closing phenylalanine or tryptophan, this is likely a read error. CDR3 coding DNA: TGTGCCAGTAGCTTAGATAGGGGGGGGCGCTACGGGCAGTACTTA. Translation: CASSLDRGGRYGQYL. This chain connects TRBV11-2 to TRBJ2-7, with TRBD2 as a possible D gene (7 bases). This CDR3 is built from 15 residues. The germline CDR1 and CDR2 sequences are SGHAT and FQNNGV.

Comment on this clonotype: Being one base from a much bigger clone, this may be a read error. DNA of the CDR3: TGTGCCAGCAGTGGAAGCGGGGGGGCGGAGATCCAGTACTTC. Its protein product is CASSGSGGAEIQYF. The rearrangement links TRBV2 to TRBJ2-5, with 10 bases that match TRBD2. The germline gives CDR1 SNHLY, CDR2 FYNNEI. The CDR3 runs 14 residues.

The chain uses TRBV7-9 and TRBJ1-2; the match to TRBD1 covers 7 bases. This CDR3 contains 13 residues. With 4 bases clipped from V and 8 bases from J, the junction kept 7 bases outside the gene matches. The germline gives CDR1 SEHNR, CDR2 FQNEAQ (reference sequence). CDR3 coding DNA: TGTGCCAGCAGCTCAGACAGGGAGCGAGGCTACACCTTC. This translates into CASSSDRERGYTF.